This T cell receptor (beta chain) derives from a study of shared clonotypes between healthy human individuals. Naive CD8 cells comprised CD45RO-negative, CCR7-positively selected cells, excluding terminally differentiated effector memory CD45RA+ cells. Study results and limitations: All-four-donor shared clonotypes had higher generation probabilities than non-shared clonotypes did. Sharing of clonotypes among donors was expected to vary with sequencing depth.

This CDR3 region has 17 residues. Germline V gene data show CDR1 as SNHLY and CDR2 as FYNNEI. V lost 3 bases and J lost 2; bases outside the gene matches: 8. Sequencing was at deep level. Sorted-subset replicate PCR reactions contained 150 to 200 ng DNA, corresponding to tens of thousands of T cell genomes. The method was immunoSEQ multiplex PCR; TCRdb's version includes in-frame clones alone and lacks a portion of them. The sample records some 2,100,000 clones, 93% being singletons. Notes on this clone: Antigen specificity is unknown.

The sample consisted of naive CD8+ T cells from PBMCs. This chain joins TRBV2 and TRBJ2-3, with 10 bases identical to TRBD1. This receptor was taken from a man younger than 35 in good health. Some clones in this sample may be carry-over from other donors' samples. CDR3 protein: CASSEDPDRGDTDTQYF. CDR3 in DNA: TGTGCCAGCAGTGAGGACCCGGACAGGGGGGACACAGATACGCAGTATTTT.